These 22 T cell receptor beta chains came from one sample sequenced in a study of cytomegalovirus exposure and HLA in healthy donors. The PCR used 60 Vbeta and 13 Jbeta primers. Data came from immunoSEQ multiplex PCR; TCRdb stores just in-frame clones and leaves some out. The sample consists of some 200,000 clones, around 84% of them appearing once. What was sequenced was PBMCs. The receptors originated from a woman aged 18-30 years in good health and CMV-seronegative.

The J gene is TRBJ2-5, the V gene TRBV5-6; 12 nucleotides match TRBD2. The V and J ends lost 3 bases and 5 bases, in that order; junction bases with no gene match: 14. CDR3 length: 18 residues. The germline CDR1 and CDR2 sequences are SGHDT and YYEEEE. The CDR3 nucleotides are TGTGCCAGCAGCTCCTGGGCCGAACTAGCGGGAGGTCGCGAGACCCAGTACTTC. This codes for CASSSWAELAGGRETQYF.

The chain combines TRBV6-6 with TRBJ1-1, with D perhaps matching TRBD1 (6 bases). Trimming removed 0 bases at V and 6 bases at J, with 8 bases between. From germline, CDR1 is MNHNY and CDR2 SVGAGI (reference sequence). The CDR3 runs 13 residues. The CDR3 region is CASSYSQGPEAFF. DNA for the CDR3: TGTGCCAGCAGTTACTCACAGGGTCCTGAAGCTTTCTTT.

V and J are TRBV10-3 and TRBJ2-5; D possibly corresponds to TRBD2 (6 bases). V lost 4 bases and J 5 bases, leaving 17 bases between the germline ends. This CDR3 contains 15 residues. The V gene's germline CDR1 is ENHRY and CDR2 SYGVKD. The CDR3 sequence is CAISGGVQIGETQYF. CDR3 nucleotide sequence: TGTGCCATCAGTGGGGGGGTCCAAATAGGGGAGACCCAGTACTTC.

This chain joins TRBV27 and TRBJ2-1, with 13 bases that match TRBD2. Trimming took 3 bases from V and 5 from J; bases not matched to a gene: 7. The length of the CDR3 is 17 residues. The germline V gene encodes CDR1 MNHEY and CDR2 SMNVEV (reference sequence). CDR3 in amino acids: CASSFFGTSGEHNEQFF. CDR3 DNA: TGTGCCAGCAGTTTCTTTGGGACTAGCGGGGAGCACAATGAGCAGTTCTTC.

The J gene is TRBJ2-1, the V gene TRBV11-3; perhaps TRBD1 as D (6 bases). Germline CDR1 reads SGHNT; CDR2 reads YENEEA. The CDR3 has 15 residues. V dropped 2 bases and J dropped 8 bases, with 16 bases sitting between them. Here the CDR3 reads CASSLRDTARDEQFF. CDR3 DNA sequence: TGTGCCAGCAGCTTAAGGGACACGGCGCGGGATGAGCAGTTCTTC.

The chain is built from TRBV5-4 and TRBJ2-5, with TRBD1 identical over 8 bases. J gave up 4 bases and V 0 bases, and 2 bases lay outside the gene matches. CDR1 is SGHNT and CDR2 is YYREEE in the germline V gene (reference sequence). This CDR3 is 14 amino acids long. In DNA form, the CDR3 reads TGTGCCAGCAGCTTGGCCGGACAGGGAGAGACCCAGTACTTC. Translated: CASSLAGQGETQYF.

The chain joins TRBV23-1 to TRBJ2-1; the D gene is possibly TRBD2 (5 bases). TRBV23-1 is sorted into the ORF group, with uncertain function. The V end lost 4 bases, the J end lost 3 bases, and 10 bases lay between the germline ends. The CDR3 has 14 residues. This CDR3 is CASSRREHYNEQFF. Here the CDR3 DNA reads TGCGCCAGCAGTCGACGGGAACACTACAATGAGCAGTTCTTC.

This clone was counted once. Mismatch with germline at one junction end may stem from a read error. The gene calls are TRBV9 and TRBJ2-7; TRBD1 aligns across 8 bases. Germline V gene sequence: CDR1 SGDLS, CDR2 YYNGEE. The CDR3 consists of 12 residues. This CDR3 is CATSPPGGAATF. CDR3 nucleotides: TGTGCCACGTCCCCTCCAGGGGGCGCGGCAACCTTC.

The chain joins TRBV28 to TRBJ2-1; tentatively, D is TRBD2 (6 bases). Trimming left V 4 bases short and J 3 bases short, with 16 bases between. Germline CDR1 and CDR2: MDHEN and SYDVKM. The CDR3 sequence is 16 residues long. The CDR3: CASSSGHSTSYNEQFF. The CDR3 DNA reads as TGTGCCAGCAGTTCGGGGCACTCGACTAGCTACAATGAGCAGTTCTTC.

The chain couples TRBV18 to TRBJ1-2; 11 positions agree with TRBD1. V dropped 2 bases and J dropped 7; count of bases not matched to a gene: 6. This CDR3 has 15 residues. Germline CDR1 is KGHSH and CDR2 is LQKENI. CDR3 sequence reads: CASSPGTGGVSGYTF. The CDR3 nucleotides are TGTGCCAGCTCACCAGGGACAGGGGGTGTGAGTGGCTACACCTTC.

The chain links TRBV27 to TRBJ2-1, with 11 nucleotides matching TRBD1. V lost 4 bases to trimming and J lost 3 bases; unmatched junction nucleotides: 2. Germline V gene sequence: CDR1 MNHEY, CDR2 SMNVEV (reference sequence). This CDR3 has 15 residues. The CDR3 bases are TGTGCCAGCAGTTCCGGGACAGGGGGCTACAATGAGCAGTTCTTC. Its protein is CASSSGTGGYNEQFF.

As to this clone: The same CDR3 is also encoded by other DNA sequences in this sample. The rearrangement uses TRBV27 and TRBJ1-2; 8 nucleotides align to TRBD1. The CDR3 has 14 residues. Germline V gene lookup returns CDR1 MNHEY and CDR2 SMNVEV (reference sequence). Trimming took 4 bases from V and 4 from J; bases not matched to a gene: 5. CDR3 residues: CASSSTGGGYGYTF. For the CDR3, the DNA is TGTGCCAGCAGTTCCACAGGGGGGGGCTATGGCTACACCTTC.

V usage is TRBV28 and J usage is TRBJ2-7; 10 nucleotides match TRBD2. With the DNA end fitting TRBJ2-1 better, the J assignment may be wrong. The CDR3 totals 16 residues. Germline V gene data show CDR1 as MDHEN and CDR2 as SYDVKM. CDR3 sequence (DNA): TGTGCCAGCAGTAGAGCGGGAGGGCCATTCGGCGATGAGCAGTTCTTC. Encoded protein: CASSRAGGPFGDEQFF.

The chain is built from TRBV21-1 and TRBJ2-7; the table's D call, TRBD2, was not checked against the DNA. TRBV21-1 is deemed a pseudogene. The CDR3 spans 18 residues. CDR3 loop: CASSKVSLAGEGLYEQYV. The CDR3 DNA sequence: TGTGCCAGCAGCAAAGTGAGTCTAGCGGGAGAAGGTCTCTACGAGCAGTACGTC.

The rearrangement uses TRBV7-9 and TRBJ2-1; 9 bases agree with TRBD1. The junction had 7 bases not matched to a gene; V was cut back by 4 bases and J by 6 bases. Germline loops: CDR1 SEHNR, CDR2 FQNEAQ (reference sequence). The CDR3 is 15 amino acids. The CDR3 coding sequence is TGTGCCAGCAGCTCACCGGGACAGGGTACCAATGAGCAGTTCTTC. Translated, it gives CASSSPGQGTNEQFF.

The chain is built from TRBV2 and TRBJ2-1; TRBD2 aligns across 8 bases. The CDR3 loop spans 17 amino acids. The germline V gene encodes CDR1 SNHLY and CDR2 FYNNEI. V was clipped by 2 bases and J by 2 bases; unmatched bases: 8. CDR3 nucleotide sequence: TGTGCCAGCAGTGAACAGGGACTAGTCATCCCCTACAATGAGCAGTTCTTC. Protein: CASSEQGLVIPYNEQFF.

This chain links TRBV27 with TRBJ2-7; 8 bases map to TRBD1. From germline, CDR1 is MNHEY and CDR2 SMNVEV (reference sequence). This CDR3 contains 14 residues. V was clipped by 3 bases and J by 7 bases; unmatched bases: 8. As DNA, the CDR3 is TGTGCCAGCAGTTTGACAGGGGACGCCGGGGAGCAGTACTTC. Its protein is CASSLTGDAGEQYF.

This clone was observed a handful of times. The V call is TRBV6-6, the J call TRBJ1-5; 8 bases fit TRBD1. The trim removed 0 bases at V and 1 base at J, leaving 2 bases unmatched. Germline CDR1 and CDR2: MNHNY and SVGAGI (reference sequence). The CDR3 extends over 16 amino acids. The chain's CDR3 is CASSYSTGESNQPQHF. The CDR3 nucleotides are TGTGCCAGCAGTTACTCGACAGGGGAGAGCAATCAGCCCCAGCATTTT.

The gene calls are TRBV4-3 and TRBJ2-1; 9 nucleotides agree with TRBD2. Trimming cost V 0 bases and J 10 bases; bases outside gene matches: 19. The CDR3 contains 19 residues. Germline CDR1 reads LGHNA; CDR2 reads YSLEER. The CDR3 loop reads CASSQDSAGGRRGTLEQFF. Written as DNA, the CDR3 is TGCGCCAGCAGCCAAGACAGCGCGGGAGGGCGACGGGGGACTTTGGAGCAGTTCTTC.

V gene TRBV7-2 combines with J gene TRBJ2-6, with a weak D call TRBD1 (5 bases). The germline CDR1 and CDR2 sequences are SGHTA and FQGNSA. CDR3 length: 15 residues. Deletions cut 5 bases from V and 0 bases from J, with 8 bases between. The CDR3 loop is CASSRDSSGANVLTF. For the CDR3, the DNA is TGTGCCAGCAGCCGCGACAGCTCTGGGGCCAACGTCCTGACTTTC.

The V and J genes are TRBV7-8 and TRBJ2-1; 11 positions agree with TRBD2. V shed 5 bases and J 8 bases; nucleotides not matched to a gene: 5. The CDR3 loop spans 14 amino acids. Germline V gene sequence: CDR1 SGHVS, CDR2 FQNEAQ. CDR3 in amino acids: CASSRGLAGHEQFF. The CDR3 coding sequence is TGTGCCAGCAGCCGCGGACTAGCGGGTCATGAGCAGTTCTTC.

V is TRBV5-1 and J is TRBJ2-1, with TRBD2 matching 11 bases. The V gene end was trimmed by 1 base and the J gene end by 7 bases; junction bases not matched to a gene: 7. This CDR3 spans 16 amino acids. Germline lookup yields CDR1 SGHRS and CDR2 YFSETQ. The CDR3 region has the DNA TGCGCCAGCAGCTTGACTAGCGGGAGTCTGGAGAATGAGCAGTTCTTC. This gives the protein CASSLTSGSLENEQFF.